This is a list of T cell receptor beta chains from one sample in a study of control samples from healthy donors and cancer patients. Profiling relied on immunoSEQ multiplex PCR, and the TCRdb table lists in-frame clones only, not all of them. The data show roughly 88,000 clones, about nine tenths seen once. Sequencing used blood. All receptors come from a young woman in good health. CDR3s include the opening cysteine and the closing phenylalanine or tryptophan. A D gene is named only where the DNA matches it firmly. Clone size is stated in some rows and not others, as once, few, many or a class when expanded.

.	.	TRBV5-1	TRBJ2-6	TGCGCCAGCCTATTGACTGCAGGGTCAGGGGCCAACGTCCTGACTTTC	CASLLTAGSGANVLTF
.	once	TRBV5-4	TRBJ2-5	TGTGCCAGCACCCACAAAAAGACAGGCCAAGAGACCCAGTACTTC	CASTHKKTGQETQYF
TRBD1	.	TRBV7-8	TRBJ2-1	TGTGCCAGCAGCTTAGCTCACAGGGGTCCGTACAATGAGCAGTTCTTC	CASSLAHRGPYNEQFF
TRBD1	once	TRBV6-2/TRBV6-3	TRBJ1-1	TGTGCCAGCAGTTACTCCGGGACAGGGGCCCCCGGATACACTGAAGCTTTCTTT	CASSYSGTGAPGYTEAFF
TRBD2	once	TRBV7-3	TRBJ2-1	TGTGCCAGCAGCCCCACGCCGGGACTAGCGGGGGCCCAGCAGGAGTTCTTC	CASSPTPGLAGAQQEFF
.	.	TRBV19	TRBJ2-7	TGTGCCAGTAGACGCCAGGGGGGCTACGAGCAGTACTTC	CASRRQGGYEQYF
TRBD2	.	TRBV7-2	TRBJ2-7	TGTGCCAGCAGCCCCGGGGGGGCGCGATCGAACGAGCAGTACTTC	CASSPGGARSNEQYF
TRBD2	.	TRBV7-2	TRBJ2-7	TGTGCCAGCAGCTTGATTGTTGGGGTAGCGGGAGGATCCTACGAGCAGTACTTC	CASSLIVGVAGGSYEQYF
TRBD1	.	TRBV6-1	TRBJ1-2	TGTGCCAGCAGTGACGGGACAGGTCTTTATGGCTACACCTTC	CASSDGTGLYGYTF
.	.	TRBV30	TRBJ1-1	TGTGCCTGGGGCAACCCGGGACACCTGAACACTGAAGCTTTCTTT	CAWGNPGHLNTEAFF
.	.	TRBV3-1/TRBV3-2	TRBJ2-7	TGTGCCAGCAGCCAGTCGGGGGCCGGGAACGAGCAGTACTTC	CASSQSGAGNEQYF
TRBD1	.	TRBV4-1	TRBJ1-6	TGCGCCAGCAGCCAGCCAGGGGGCCTATCTTCACCCCTCCACTTT	CASSQPGGLSSPLHF
TRBD1	.	TRBV29-1	TRBJ2-7	TGCAGCGTTTTCAGACCGGGACAGGAGAACTACGAGCAGTACTTC	CSVFRPGQENYEQYF
.	once	TRBV19	TRBJ1-6	TGTGCCAGTACTTCCTTTTCAGGGAATTCACCCCTCCACTTT	CASTSFSGNSPLHF
.	.	TRBV5-4	TRBJ1-2	TGTGCCAGCAGCCTAGGGGGGGGCTACACCTTC	CASSLGGGYTF
.	.	TRBV5-1	TRBJ1-1	TGCGCCAGCATGGGGTCCGGGATGAACACTGAAGCTTTCTTT	CASMGSGMNTEAFF
.	.	TRBV2	TRBJ1-6	TGTGCCAGCAGTGTAATTTCACCCCTCCACTTT	CASSVISPLHF
.	.	TRBV30	TRBJ1-4	TGTGCCTGGAGGGGGTCAGGCTGGAATGAAAAACTGTTTTTT	CAWRGSGWNEKLFF
.	.	TRBV20-1	TRBJ2-1	TGCAGTGCGCCCCTTAGCGGAAGCGAGTTCTTC	CSAPLSGSEFF
.	.	TRBV7-2	TRBJ2-5	TGTGCCAGCAGCGGGGGCGGGCCTCATGAGACCCAGTACTTC	CASSGGGPHETQYF
.	once	TRBV30	TRBJ1-6	TGTGCCTCCCAGGAGGGGATCAAGAATTCACCCCTCCACTTT	CASQEGIKNSPLHF
.	.	TRBV5-6	TRBJ1-2	TGTGCCAGCAGCTTGGCGATCATTAACTATGGCTACACCTTC	CASSLAIINYGYTF
TRBD1	.	TRBV6-5	TRBJ1-2	TGTGCCAGCAGGCAAAGGGGGACAGCCCACTATGGCTACACCTTC	CASRQRGTAHYGYTF
.	.	TRBV5-6	TRBJ1-1	TGTGCCAGCAGCTTGATTTGGGAGAACACTGAAGCTTTCTTT	CASSLIWENTEAFF
.	.	TRBV5-8	TRBJ2-7	TGTGCCAGCAGCGTCCGGGACCCCCGCTCCTACGAGCAGTACTTC	CASSVRDPRSYEQYF
.	once	TRBV30	TRBJ1-6	TGTGCCTGGAGAAGGGGTTCCGGTTCACCCCTCCACTTT	CAWRRGSGSPLHF
.	.	TRBV25-1	TRBJ2-1	TGTGCCAGCAGGAGGAACGGGGCCTACAATGAGCAGTTCTTC	CASRRNGAYNEQFF